This passage covers 30 T cell receptor beta chains from one sample sequenced in a study of shared clonotypes between healthy human individuals. It was CD45RO-negative cells, positively selected for CCR7, that made up naive CD8 cells, with terminally differentiated effector memory CD45RA+ cells excluded. The protocol was immunoSEQ multiplex PCR, while the TCRdb copy is restricted to in-frame clones and leaves out a portion. The data show some 2,000,000 clones, about 95% seen once. The sample consisted of naive CD8+ T cells sorted from blood. The receptors originated from a man between 18 and 29 years old in good health.

This rearrangement joins TRBV27 to TRBJ2-7; 7 bases are a match to TRBD1. Trimming cost V 3 bases and J 6 bases; bases outside gene matches: 5. This CDR3 has 13 amino acids. Per germline, CDR1 MNHEY and CDR2 SMNVEV (reference sequence). CDR3 in amino acids: CASSLAGGSEQYF. In nucleotides, the CDR3 is TGTGCCAGCAGTTTGGCAGGGGGTAGCGAGCAGTACTTC.

V and J are TRBV4-2 and TRBJ1-1, with D perhaps TRBD1 (5 bases). The CDR3 sequence is 13 residues long. Trimming removed 4 bases at V and 8 bases at J, with 14 bases between. Germline V gene data show CDR1 as LGHNA and CDR2 as YNFKEQ. CDR3: CASSPPGGIEAFF. The CDR3 nucleotides read TGTGCCAGCAGCCCTCCTGGGGGAATCGAAGCTTTCTTT.

The V gene is TRBV11-2, the J gene TRBJ2-3; TRBD1 matches 9 bases. This CDR3 spans 16 amino acids. Losses at the gene ends were 4 bases for V and 3 bases for J; bases not matched to a gene: 8. Germline CDR1 SGHAT, CDR2 FQNNGV. CDR3 protein: CASSWRGTGQTDTQYF. Written as DNA, the CDR3 is TGTGCCAGCAGCTGGCGCGGGACAGGGCAAACAGATACGCAGTATTTT.

In its sample, this clone was seen once. The chain recombines TRBV7-8 with TRBJ1-1, with D perhaps TRBD1 (6 bases). The V and J ends lost 0 bases and 5 bases respectively, with 13 bases between them. The germline gives CDR1 SGHVS, CDR2 FQNEAQ. CDR3 length: 15 amino acids. The CDR3: CASSLALSGVTEAFF. For the CDR3, the DNA is TGTGCCAGCAGCTTAGCGCTTTCAGGGGTGACTGAAGCTTTCTTT.

This rearrangement joins TRBV7-8 to TRBJ2-3; 8 nucleotides line up with TRBD2. Unmatched junction bases numbered 3, after V lost 0 bases and J lost 1 base. Germline lookup yields CDR1 SGHVS and CDR2 FQNEAQ. This CDR3 region has 16 residues. The CDR3: CASSLAPAGGTDTQYF. CDR3 in DNA: TGTGCCAGCAGCTTAGCCCCAGCGGGAGGCACAGATACGCAGTATTTT.

The chain links TRBV13 to TRBJ2-7; 11 bases are a match to TRBD1. J gave up 3 bases and V 5 bases, and 9 bases lay outside the gene matches. This CDR3 is built from 16 residues. The germline gives CDR1 PRHDT, CDR2 FYEKMQ (reference sequence). The CDR3 loop is CASSQTGTGGFYEQYF. The DNA for the CDR3 is TGTGCCAGCAGCCAAACCGGGACAGGGGGATTCTACGAGCAGTACTTC.

The rearrangement links TRBV9 to TRBJ2-1; a weak D match, TRBD1 (6 bases). This CDR3 spans 13 amino acids. Per germline, CDR1 SGDLS and CDR2 YYNGEE. Between the trimmed V and J ends, which lost 3 bases and 9 bases, there was a span of 13 bases. CDR3 residues: CASSALQGIEQFF. The CDR3 DNA follows: TGTGCCAGCAGCGCACTTCAGGGGATTGAGCAGTTCTTC.

Regarding this clone: Additional DNA sequences in this sample encode the identical CDR3. The V call is TRBV6-1, the J call TRBJ2-7; 10 nucleotides line up with TRBD1. V shed 1 base and J 3 bases; nucleotides not matched to a gene: 3. Looked up from germline, CDR1 is MNHNS and CDR2 is SASEGT. The length of the CDR3 is 15 residues. The CDR3 bases are TGTGCCAGCAGTGAAGTGGGACAGGGGTTCTACGAGCAGTACTTC. Protein product: CASSEVGQGFYEQYF.

This rearrangement joins TRBV27 to TRBJ2-1; D gene uncertain. This CDR3 spans 13 amino acids. Germline CDR1 reads MNHEY; CDR2 reads SMNVEV (reference sequence). The ends were cut back, 7 bases at V and 6 bases at J, with 13 bases in the middle. The CDR3 sequence is CASTHRPTNEQFF. As DNA, the CDR3 is TGTGCCAGCACCCATAGACCCACCAATGAGCAGTTCTTC.

This sequence joins TRBV27 and TRBJ1-1; D ambiguous. V shed 1 base and J shed 0 bases, with 12 bases lying between them. Germline V gene sequence: CDR1 MNHEY, CDR2 SMNVEV (reference sequence). This CDR3 is 16 amino acids long. CDR3 amino acids: CASSLWVGSMNTEAFF. CDR3 bases: TGTGCCAGCAGTTTATGGGTAGGGAGTATGAACACTGAAGCTTTCTTT.

This clone has a handful of counts. Other DNA sequences in this sample translate to the same CDR3. The rearrangement uses TRBV7-9 and TRBJ1-5, with unresolved D. Deletions cut 0 bases from V and 1 base from J, with 4 bases between. The CDR3 contains 14 residues. Germline CDR1 is SEHNR and CDR2 is FQNEAQ (reference sequence). The CDR3 DNA sequence: TGTGCCAGCAGCTTAGCGGCCAGCAATCAGCCCCAGCATTTT. This codes for CASSLAASNQPQHF.

The chain couples TRBV9 to TRBJ2-7; D could derive from TRBD1 or TRBD2 (5 bases each). Per germline, CDR1 SGDLS and CDR2 YYNGEE. Trimming removed 0 bases from V and 6 bases from J, with 19 bases in between. The CDR3 length is 16 residues. The CDR3 DNA is TGTGCCAGCAGCGTAGGGGGGACCCTCCTCGCCCCCGAGCAGTACTTC. Encoded protein: CASSVGGTLLAPEQYF.

The chain has TRBV4-1 and TRBJ1-1; 9 bases fit TRBD1. Germline CDR1 is MGHRA and CDR2 is YSYEKL. With V trimmed by 4 bases and J by 2 bases, 5 bases remained unmatched. The CDR3 runs 15 residues. The CDR3 here is CASSLRTGDNTEAFF. In DNA, the CDR3 is TGCGCCAGCAGCCTCCGGACAGGGGATAACACTGAAGCTTTCTTT.

The DNA for the CDR3 is TGTGCCAGCAGCCCGTGGGACAGCGTCATTCTGAACACTGAAGCTTTCTTT. This translates into CASSPWDSVILNTEAFF. The chain carries TRBV7-9 and TRBJ1-1, with 7 bases aligning to TRBD1. The CDR3 is 17 amino acids. Trimming at V came to 5 bases and at J to 0 bases, leaving 12 bases not matched to a gene. Germline V CDR1 and CDR2: SEHNR, FQNEAQ (reference sequence).

This clone appeared once. CDR3 nucleotide sequence: TGTGCCACCAGCTCTGAGGGTCTAGCGGGAGACCCGACCCATTACAATGAGCAGTTCTTC. It is translated as CATSSEGLAGDPTHYNEQFF. This rearrangement joins TRBV15 to TRBJ2-1; 10 nucleotides agree with TRBD2. J lost 4 bases, V lost 5 bases, and 20 bases had no gene match. Germline V gives CDR1 LNHNV, CDR2 YYDKDF (reference sequence). The CDR3 is made up of 20 amino acids.

Turning to this clone: Other DNA sequences of this sample code for an identical CDR3. The chain carries TRBV5-6 and TRBJ2-7; 12 nucleotides match TRBD2. CDR3 length: 15 residues. V trimming: 4 bases; J trimming: 2 bases; junction bases outside the gene matches: 4. The germline CDR1 and CDR2 sequences are SGHDT and YYEEEE. DNA of the CDR3: TGTGCCAGCAGCCCGAGACTAGCGGGGGCCTACGAGCAGTACTTC. It yields the protein CASSPRLAGAYEQYF.

A word on this clone: A much larger clone differs by one base, so this may be a read error. The chain is built from TRBV30 and TRBJ1-2; 7 positions match TRBD1. The germline V gene encodes CDR1 GTSNPN and CDR2 SVGIG (reference sequence). The ends lost 3 bases at V and 7 bases at J; junction bases unmatched: 14. This CDR3 has 15 amino acids. The CDR3 protein is CAWRHPMTGLGGYTF. As DNA, the CDR3 is TGTGCCTGGAGGCATCCAATGACAGGGTTGGGTGGCTACACCTTC.

Worth noting for this clone: This sample includes further DNA sequences coding for the same CDR3. This chain joins TRBV5-6 and TRBJ2-7; the D call may be TRBD1 or TRBD2 (5 bases each). There are 13 residues in the CDR3. Between the trimmed V and J ends, which lost 0 bases and 6 bases, there was a span of 10 bases. Per germline, CDR1 SGHDT and CDR2 YYEEEE. The CDR3 sequence: CASSLGDGGEQYF. CDR3 DNA: TGTGCCAGCAGCTTGGGTGATGGGGGCGAGCAGTACTTC.

This chain joins TRBV7-6 and TRBJ2-7, with 8 bases lining up with TRBD1. This CDR3 is 14 amino acids long. V lost 4 bases to trimming and J lost 0 bases; unmatched junction nucleotides: 2. Germline-derived CDR1 and CDR2 are SGHVS and FNYEAQ. The CDR3 protein is CASSSTGASYEQYF. Here the CDR3 DNA reads TGTGCCAGCAGCTCGACAGGGGCCTCCTACGAGCAGTACTTC.

The rearrangement uses TRBV7-6 and TRBJ2-1, with 10 bases lining up with TRBD2. The germline gives CDR1 SGHVS, CDR2 FNYEAQ. The CDR3 is made up of 15 amino acids. V shed 5 bases, J shed 2 bases, and the junction held 3 bases outside the gene matches. The CDR3 DNA follows: TGTGCCAGCAGCCGAGGGACTAGCGCCTACAATGAGCAGTTCTTC. Translated: CASSRGTSAYNEQFF.

The chain links TRBV9 to TRBJ2-7; 15 bases align to TRBD2. J gave up 0 bases and V 4 bases, and 5 bases lay outside the gene matches. This CDR3 contains 17 residues. Germline CDR1 reads SGDLS; CDR2 reads YYNGEE. In DNA, the CDR3 is TGTGCCAGCAGCCCCGGGACTAGCGGGGGGTACTCCTACGAGCAGTACTTC. Protein product: CASSPGTSGGYSYEQYF. The variable domain in full, with the rest retrieved from reference TRBV9 and TRBJ2-7, is DSGVTQTPKHLITATGQRVTLRCSPRSGDLSVYWYQQSLDQGLQFLIQYYNGEERAKGNILERFSAQQFPDLHSELNLSSLELGDSALYFCASSPGTSGGYSYEQYFGPGTRLTVT.

Concerning this clone itself: The junction departs from the called germline gene at one end, perhaps through a read error. This rearrangement joins TRBV7-7 to TRBJ2-5; D assignment may be TRBD1 or TRBD2 (5 bases each). Germline-derived CDR1 and CDR2 are SSHAT and FNYEAQ (reference sequence). This CDR3 region has 14 residues. The CDR3 region is CASSLGTDQETQYF. Written as DNA, the CDR3 is TGTGCTAGCAGCTTGGGGACGGATCAAGAGACCCAGTACTTC. Together with reference TRBV7-7 and TRBJ2-5, the CDR3 gives the full variable domain: GAGVSQSPRYKVTKRGQDVTLRCDPISSHATLYWYQQALGQGPEFLTYFNYEAQPDKSGLPSDRFSAERPEGSISTLTIQRTEQRDSAMYRCASSLGTDQETQYFGPGTRLLVL.

Here the CDR3 reads CASSLTRPGELFF. The CDR3 DNA reads TGTGCCAGCAGCCTGACACGTCCCGGGGAGCTGTTTTTT. The chain recombines TRBV13 with TRBJ2-2; D not resolved. In germline, CDR1 is PRHDT, CDR2 FYEKMQ (reference sequence). The length of the CDR3 is 13 residues. Between the trimmed V and J ends, which lost 5 bases and 6 bases, there was a span of 10 bases.

The rearrangement joins TRBV10-3 to TRBJ2-7; no definite D call. V lost 3 bases, J lost 1 base, and 10 bases lay in between. Germline CDR1 ENHRY, CDR2 SYGVKD. The CDR3 contains 14 residues. CDR3: CAISDLDRSYEQYF. Written as DNA, the CDR3 is TGTGCCATCAGTGACTTGGACCGATCCTACGAGCAGTACTTC.

The chain uses TRBV5-4 and TRBJ2-1; D tentatively reads TRBD1 or TRBD2 (6 bases each). V was pared by 0 bases and J by 0 bases, with 10 bases between. Germline-derived CDR1 and CDR2 are SGHNT and YYREEE (reference sequence). CDR3 length: 16 residues. The DNA of the CDR3 is TGTGCCAGCAGCTTGGGGAGGGGGAGCTCCTACAATGAGCAGTTCTTC. It specifies CASSLGRGSSYNEQFF.

The sample holds a few counts of this clone. The chain recombines TRBV5-4 with TRBJ2-1; TRBD1 agrees at 7 bases. From germline, CDR1 is SGHNT and CDR2 YYREEE (reference sequence). V was pared by 5 bases and J by 4 bases, with 6 bases of the junction left unmatched. The CDR3 has 14 amino acids. CDR3 bases: TGTGCCAGCAGTCGGGGACAGATATACAATGAGCAGTTCTTC. Translation: CASSRGQIYNEQFF.

Notes on this clone: Relative to the germline gene, one junction end is altered; a read error may explain this. V gene TRBV7-9 combines with J gene TRBJ2-2, with a possible D match to TRBD1 (5 bases). The CDR3 length is 15 residues. CDR1 SEHNR and CDR2 FQNEAQ come from the germline V gene (reference sequence). The CDR3 DNA is TGTGCCAGCAGCTTAGGGGGCTGGAACGCCGGGGAGCTGTTTTTT. This codes for CASSLGGWNAGELFF.

This clone has only one observation. The rearrangement links TRBV10-3 to TRBJ2-5, with TRBD1 matching 8 bases. Germline V gene lookup returns CDR1 ENHRY and CDR2 SYGVKD. J gave up 5 bases and V 5 bases, and 10 bases lay outside the gene matches. The CDR3 consists of 15 residues. Here the CDR3 reads CAISPAGGLGETQYF. The CDR3 DNA reads as TGTGCCATCAGTCCAGCAGGGGGCCTGGGGGAGACCCAGTACTTC.

This clone was picked up one time. V gene TRBV7-9 combines with J gene TRBJ2-2, with 7 bases lining up with TRBD1. Looked up from germline, CDR1 is SEHNR and CDR2 is FQNEAQ (reference sequence). This CDR3 comprises 14 residues. Losses at the gene ends were 6 bases for V and 4 bases for J; bases not matched to a gene: 5. CDR3 region: CASSSTGATGELFF. CDR3 bases: TGTGCCAGCAGTTCCACAGGGGCCACCGGGGAGCTGTTTTTT.

This sequence joins TRBV5-6 and TRBJ1-4; possible D gene TRBD1, 5 bases. CDR3 size: 14 residues. Germline V gene sequence: CDR1 SGHDT, CDR2 YYEEEE. V lost 0 bases and J lost 4, with 7 bases in between. The CDR3: CASSLGDLNEKLFF. The DNA for the CDR3 is TGTGCCAGCAGCTTGGGGGACCTTAATGAAAAACTGTTTTTT.